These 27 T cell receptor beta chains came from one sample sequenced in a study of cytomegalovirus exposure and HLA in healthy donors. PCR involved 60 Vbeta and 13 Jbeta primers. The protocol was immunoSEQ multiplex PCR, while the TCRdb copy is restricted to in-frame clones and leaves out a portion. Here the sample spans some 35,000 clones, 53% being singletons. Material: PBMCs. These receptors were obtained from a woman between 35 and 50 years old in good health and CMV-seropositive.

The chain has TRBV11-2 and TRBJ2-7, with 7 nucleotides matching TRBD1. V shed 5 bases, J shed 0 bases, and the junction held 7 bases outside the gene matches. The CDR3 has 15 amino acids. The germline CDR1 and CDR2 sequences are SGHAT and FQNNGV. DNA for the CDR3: TGTGCCAGCAGCGGAGACAGGGCCTCCTCCTACGAGCAGTACTTC. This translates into CASSGDRASSYEQYF.

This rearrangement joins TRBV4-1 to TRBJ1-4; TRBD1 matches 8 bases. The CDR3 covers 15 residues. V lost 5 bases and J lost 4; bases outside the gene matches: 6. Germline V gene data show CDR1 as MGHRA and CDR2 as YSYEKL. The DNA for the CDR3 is TGCGCCAGCAGCACGGGACAGGCGAGTAATGAAAAACTGTTTTTT. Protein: CASSTGQASNEKLFF.

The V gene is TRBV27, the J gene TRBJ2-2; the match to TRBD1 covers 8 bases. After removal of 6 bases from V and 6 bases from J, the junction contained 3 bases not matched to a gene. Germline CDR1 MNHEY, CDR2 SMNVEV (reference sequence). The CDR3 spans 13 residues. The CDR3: CASRQGEAGELFF. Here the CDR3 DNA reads TGTGCCAGCAGACAGGGGGAAGCCGGGGAGCTGTTTTTT.

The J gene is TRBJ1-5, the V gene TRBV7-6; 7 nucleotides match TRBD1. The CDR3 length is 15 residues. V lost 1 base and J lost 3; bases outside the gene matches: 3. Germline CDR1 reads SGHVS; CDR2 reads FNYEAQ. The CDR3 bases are TGTGCCAGCAGCTTAGGGACAGGAAACAATCAGCCCCAGCATTTT. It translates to CASSLGTGNNQPQHF.

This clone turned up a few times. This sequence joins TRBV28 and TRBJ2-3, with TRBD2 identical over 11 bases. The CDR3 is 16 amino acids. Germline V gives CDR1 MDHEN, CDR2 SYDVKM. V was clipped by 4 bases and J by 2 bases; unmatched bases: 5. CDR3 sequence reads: CASSSSSGGITDTQYF. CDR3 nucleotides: TGTGCCAGCAGTTCGTCTAGCGGGGGGATCACAGATACGCAGTATTTT.

CDR3 loop: CASSPPGTTTLYEQYF. In DNA form, the CDR3 reads TGTGCCAGCTCACCACCCGGGACAACTACCCTTTACGAGCAGTACTTC. This sequence joins TRBV18 and TRBJ2-7, with a weak D call TRBD1 (6 bases). The germline gives CDR1 KGHSH, CDR2 LQKENI. V was trimmed by 0 bases and J by 4 bases, leaving 16 bases between them. This CDR3 contains 16 residues.

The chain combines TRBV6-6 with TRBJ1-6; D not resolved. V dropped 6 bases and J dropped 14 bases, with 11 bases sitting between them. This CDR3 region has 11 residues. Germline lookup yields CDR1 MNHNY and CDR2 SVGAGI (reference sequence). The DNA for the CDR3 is TGTGCCAGCAGCTCGGAGGTTACCCTCCACTTT. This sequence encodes CASSSEVTLHF.

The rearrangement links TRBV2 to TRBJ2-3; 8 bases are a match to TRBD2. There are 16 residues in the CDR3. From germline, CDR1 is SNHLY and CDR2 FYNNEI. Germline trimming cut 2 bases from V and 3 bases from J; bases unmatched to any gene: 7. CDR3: CASSEIGGAVTDTQYF. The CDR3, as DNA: TGTGCCAGCAGTGAAATCGGGGGGGCGGTGACAGATACGCAGTATTTT.

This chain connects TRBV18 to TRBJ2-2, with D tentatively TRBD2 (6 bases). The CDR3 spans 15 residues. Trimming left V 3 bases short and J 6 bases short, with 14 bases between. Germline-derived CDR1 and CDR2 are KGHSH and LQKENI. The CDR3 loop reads CASSPTGVTAGELFF. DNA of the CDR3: TGTGCCAGCTCACCCACGGGGGTCACCGCCGGGGAGCTGTTTTTT.

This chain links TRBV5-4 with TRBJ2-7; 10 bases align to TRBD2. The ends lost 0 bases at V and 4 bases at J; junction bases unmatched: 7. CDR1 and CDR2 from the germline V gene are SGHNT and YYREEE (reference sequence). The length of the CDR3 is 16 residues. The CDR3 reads CASSLGATSGVYEQYF. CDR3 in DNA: TGTGCCAGCAGCTTGGGGGCCACTAGCGGGGTATACGAGCAGTACTTC.

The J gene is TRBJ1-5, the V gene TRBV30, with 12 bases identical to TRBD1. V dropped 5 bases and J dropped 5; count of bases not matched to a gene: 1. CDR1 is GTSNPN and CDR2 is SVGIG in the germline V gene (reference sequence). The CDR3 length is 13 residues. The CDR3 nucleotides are TGTGCCTGGGGGACAGGGGGCCATCAGCCCCAGCATTTT. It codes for CAWGTGGHQPQHF.

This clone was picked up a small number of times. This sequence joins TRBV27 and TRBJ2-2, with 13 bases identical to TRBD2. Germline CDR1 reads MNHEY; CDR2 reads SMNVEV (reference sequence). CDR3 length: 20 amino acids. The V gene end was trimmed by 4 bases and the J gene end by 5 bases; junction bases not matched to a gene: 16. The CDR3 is CASSSRTSGGYGMGTGELFF. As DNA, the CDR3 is TGTGCCAGCAGTTCCCGGACTAGCGGGGGATATGGGATGGGGACCGGGGAGCTGTTTTTT.

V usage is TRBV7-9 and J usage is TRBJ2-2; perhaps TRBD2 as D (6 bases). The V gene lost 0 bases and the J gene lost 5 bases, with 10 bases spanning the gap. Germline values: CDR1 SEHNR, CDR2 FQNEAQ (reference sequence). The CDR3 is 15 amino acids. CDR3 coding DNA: TGTGCCAGCAGCTTAGCGCGGGGACTTACCGGGGAGCTGTTTTTT. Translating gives CASSLARGLTGELFF.

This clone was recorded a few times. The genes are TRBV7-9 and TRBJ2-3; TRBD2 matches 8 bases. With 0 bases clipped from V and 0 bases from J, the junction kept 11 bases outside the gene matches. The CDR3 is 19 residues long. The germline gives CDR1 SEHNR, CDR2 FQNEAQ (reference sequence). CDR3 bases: TGTGCCAGCAGCTTAGCGGCGGGGGGCTACACAAGTAGCACAGATACGCAGTATTTT. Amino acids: CASSLAAGGYTSSTDTQYF. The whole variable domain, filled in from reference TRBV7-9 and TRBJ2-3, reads DTGVSQNPRHKITKRGQNVTFRCDPISEHNRLYWYRQTLGQGPEFLTYFQNEAQLEKSRLLSDRFSAERPKGSFSTLEIQRTEQGDSAMYLCASSLAAGGYTSSTDTQYFGPGTRLTVL.

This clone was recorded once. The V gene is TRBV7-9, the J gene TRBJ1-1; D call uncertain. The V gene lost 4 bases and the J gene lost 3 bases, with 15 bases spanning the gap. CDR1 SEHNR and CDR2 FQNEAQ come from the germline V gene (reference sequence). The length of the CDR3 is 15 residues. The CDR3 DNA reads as TGTGCCAGCAGCTCCCGTACGGGGTCATACACTGAAGCTTTCTTT. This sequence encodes CASSSRTGSYTEAFF.

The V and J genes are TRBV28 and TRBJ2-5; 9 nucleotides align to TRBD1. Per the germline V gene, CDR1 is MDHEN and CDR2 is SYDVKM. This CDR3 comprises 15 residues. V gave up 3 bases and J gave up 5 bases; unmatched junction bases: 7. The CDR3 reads CASSFSGTGRETQYF. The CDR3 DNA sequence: TGTGCCAGCAGTTTCTCGGGGACAGGGAGGGAGACCCAGTACTTC.

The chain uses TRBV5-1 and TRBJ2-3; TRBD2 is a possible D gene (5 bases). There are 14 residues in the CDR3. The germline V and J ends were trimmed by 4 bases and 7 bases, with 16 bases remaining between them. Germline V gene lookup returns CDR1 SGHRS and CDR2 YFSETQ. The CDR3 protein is CASSLARVPNTQYF. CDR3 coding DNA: TGCGCCAGCAGCCTGGCGCGGGTTCCGAATACGCAGTATTTT.

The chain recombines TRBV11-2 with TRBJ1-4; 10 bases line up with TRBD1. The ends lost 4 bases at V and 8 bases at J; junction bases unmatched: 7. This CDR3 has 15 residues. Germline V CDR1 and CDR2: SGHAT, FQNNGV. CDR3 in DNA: TGTGCCAGCAGCTACACCGGGACAGGGGCCGAAAAACTGTTTTTT. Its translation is CASSYTGTGAEKLFF.

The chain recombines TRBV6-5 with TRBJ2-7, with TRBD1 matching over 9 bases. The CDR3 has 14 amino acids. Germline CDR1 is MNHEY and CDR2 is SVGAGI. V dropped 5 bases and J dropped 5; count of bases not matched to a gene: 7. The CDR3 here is CASSTGTGFNEQYF. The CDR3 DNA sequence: TGTGCCAGCAGTACCGGGACAGGGTTCAACGAGCAGTACTTC.

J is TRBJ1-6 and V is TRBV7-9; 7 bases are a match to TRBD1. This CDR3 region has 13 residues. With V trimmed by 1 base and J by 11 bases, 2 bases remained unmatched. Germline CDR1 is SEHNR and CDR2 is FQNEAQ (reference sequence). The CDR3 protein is CASSLDGTAPLHF. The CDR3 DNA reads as TGTGCCAGCAGCTTAGATGGGACAGCACCCCTCCACTTT.

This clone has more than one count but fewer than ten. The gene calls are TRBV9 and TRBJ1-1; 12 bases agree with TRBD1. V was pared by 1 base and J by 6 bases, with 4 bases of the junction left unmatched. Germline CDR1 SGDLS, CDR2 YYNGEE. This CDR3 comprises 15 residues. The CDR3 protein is CASSVRGTGGSEAFF. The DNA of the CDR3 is TGTGCCAGCAGCGTACGTGGGACAGGGGGCTCTGAAGCTTTCTTT.

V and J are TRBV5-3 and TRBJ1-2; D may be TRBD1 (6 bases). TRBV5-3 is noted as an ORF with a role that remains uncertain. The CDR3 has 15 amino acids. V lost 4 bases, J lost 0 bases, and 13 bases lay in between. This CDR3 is CARSRRGTANYGYTF. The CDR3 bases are TGTGCCAGAAGCCGCAGGGGAACAGCTAACTATGGCTACACCTTC.

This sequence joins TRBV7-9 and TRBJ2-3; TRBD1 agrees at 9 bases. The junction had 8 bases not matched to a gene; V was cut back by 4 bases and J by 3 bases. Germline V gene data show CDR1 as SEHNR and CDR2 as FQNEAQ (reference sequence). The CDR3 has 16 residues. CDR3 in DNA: TGTGCCAGCAGCTCGCTGTGGACAGGGGTAACAGATACGCAGTATTTT. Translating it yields CASSSLWTGVTDTQYF.

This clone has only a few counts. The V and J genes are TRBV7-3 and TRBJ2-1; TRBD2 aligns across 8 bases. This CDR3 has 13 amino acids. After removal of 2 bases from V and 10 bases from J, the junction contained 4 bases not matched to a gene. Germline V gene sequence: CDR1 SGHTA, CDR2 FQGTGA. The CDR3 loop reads CASSLGLAGEQFF. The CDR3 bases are TGTGCCAGCAGCTTAGGACTAGCAGGCGAGCAGTTCTTC.

The CDR3 nucleotides are TGTGCCAGCAGTGGGAAGACAGGGGGTACAAACTATGGCTACACCTTC. Protein product: CASSGKTGGTNYGYTF. V and J are TRBV25-1 and TRBJ1-2; 9 nucleotides line up with TRBD1. CDR1 MGHDK and CDR2 SYGVNS come from the germline V gene. The CDR3 has 16 amino acids. With V trimmed by 4 bases and J by 2 bases, 8 bases remained unmatched.

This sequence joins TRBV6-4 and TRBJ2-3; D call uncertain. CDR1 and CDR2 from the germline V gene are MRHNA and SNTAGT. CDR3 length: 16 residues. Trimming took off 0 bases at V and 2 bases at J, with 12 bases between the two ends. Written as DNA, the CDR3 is TGTGCCAGCAGTGACTCGATGTCGGTTTCCACAGATACGCAGTATTTT. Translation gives CASSDSMSVSTDTQYF.

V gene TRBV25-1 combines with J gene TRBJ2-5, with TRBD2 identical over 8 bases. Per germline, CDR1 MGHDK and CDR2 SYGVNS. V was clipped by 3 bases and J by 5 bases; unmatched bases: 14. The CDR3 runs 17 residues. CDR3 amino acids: CASSDSRGGGPGETQYF. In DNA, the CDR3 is TGTGCCAGCAGTGATTCGAGGGGCGGGGGGCCGGGGGAGACCCAGTACTTC.